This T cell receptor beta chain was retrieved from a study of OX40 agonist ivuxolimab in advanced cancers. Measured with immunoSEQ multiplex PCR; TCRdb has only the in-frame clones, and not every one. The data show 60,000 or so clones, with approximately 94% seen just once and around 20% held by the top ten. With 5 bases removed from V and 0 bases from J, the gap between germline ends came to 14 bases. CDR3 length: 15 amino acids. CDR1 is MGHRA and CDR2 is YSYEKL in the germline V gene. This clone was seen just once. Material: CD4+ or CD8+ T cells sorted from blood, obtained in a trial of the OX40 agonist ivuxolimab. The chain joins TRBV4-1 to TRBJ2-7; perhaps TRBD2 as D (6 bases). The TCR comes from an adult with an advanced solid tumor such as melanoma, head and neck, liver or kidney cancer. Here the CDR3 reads CASSLSGFLSYEQYF. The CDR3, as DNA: TGCGCCAGCAGCTTGAGCGGGTTCCTCTCCTACGAGCAGTACTTC.